This entry lists 20 T cell receptor beta chains sequenced from one sample in a study of cytomegalovirus exposure and HLA in healthy donors. Primers included in the PCR were 60 Vbeta and 13 Jbeta primers. Sequencing was performed with immunoSEQ multiplex PCR; in TCRdb, only in-frame clones are kept and a portion is missing. The table for this sample gives more than 40,000 clones. Specimen: PBMCs. The receptors were sampled from a woman aged 40 to 55 in good health and CMV-seronegative.

V gene TRBV5-4 combines with J gene TRBJ2-5; TRBD1 is a possible D gene (5 bases). Germline V gene lookup returns CDR1 SGHNT and CDR2 YYREEE (reference sequence). V was cut by 1 base and J by 5 bases, with 12 bases left in between. The CDR3 has 14 residues. As DNA, the CDR3 is TGTGCCAGCAGCTTGCGCAGGGATGGCGAGACCCAGTACTTC. It specifies CASSLRRDGETQYF. Drawing the rest from reference TRBV5-4 and TRBJ2-5, the complete variable domain is ETGVTQSPTHLIKTRGQQVTLRCSSQSGHNTVSWYQQALGQGPQFIFQYYREEENGRGNFPPRFSGLQFPNYSSELNVNALELDDSALYLCASSLRRDGETQYFGPGTRLLVL.

The rearrangement uses TRBV18 and TRBJ1-2; 12 bases are shared with TRBD1. Looked up from germline, CDR1 is KGHSH and CDR2 is LQKENI. Trimming cost V 2 bases and J 7 bases; bases outside gene matches: 5. The CDR3 spans 15 residues. The CDR3 here is CASSPSGQGASGYTF. The CDR3 nucleotides are TGTGCCAGCTCACCATCGGGACAGGGGGCTTCTGGCTACACCTTC.

V and J are TRBV23-1 and TRBJ2-5; TRBD1 aligns across 10 bases. TRBV23-1 is reported as an ORF; its role is uncertain. V shed 1 base and J 10 bases; nucleotides not matched to a gene: 6. The CDR3 contains 14 residues. CDR3 sequence: CASSQWDRGGNQYF. The CDR3 region has the DNA TGCGCCAGCAGTCAATGGGACAGGGGTGGGAACCAGTACTTC.

V usage is TRBV19 and J usage is TRBJ2-7, with 11 bases identical to TRBD2. This CDR3 is 16 amino acids long. Trimming at V came to 3 bases and at J to 3 bases, leaving 7 bases not matched to a gene. Germline V gene sequence: CDR1 LNHDA, CDR2 SQIVND (reference sequence). The CDR3 DNA reads TGTGCCAGTAGTATCCGGCTAGCGGGAGGTTTCTACGAGCAGTACTTC. It specifies CASSIRLAGGFYEQYF. Supplemented by reference TRBV19 and TRBJ2-7, the full variable domain reads DGGITQSPKYLFRKEGQNVTLSCEQNLNHDAMYWYRQDPGQGLRLIYYSQIVNDFQKGDIAEGYSVSREKKESFPLTVTSAQKNPTAFYLCASSIRLAGGFYEQYFGPGTRLTVT.

The chain carries TRBV18 and TRBJ1-5; the D gene is possibly TRBD1 (5 bases). Trimming cost V 6 bases and J 0 bases, with 15 bases left between them. CDR1 KGHSH and CDR2 LQKENI come from the germline V gene. The CDR3 runs 16 residues. The CDR3 here is CASSLPRADSNQPQHF. The DNA of the CDR3 is TGTGCCAGCTCCCTACCCAGGGCGGATAGCAATCAGCCCCAGCATTTT.

The V and J genes are TRBV4-1 and TRBJ2-2; 8 bases fit TRBD2. Trimming took 1 base from V and 4 from J; bases not matched to a gene: 2. Germline V gene sequence: CDR1 MGHRA, CDR2 YSYEKL. The CDR3 runs 15 residues. As DNA, the CDR3 is TGCGCCAGCAGCCAAGCTCGGGAGGGCACCGGGGAGCTGTTTTTT. Amino acid sequence: CASSQAREGTGELFF.

This rearrangement joins TRBV7-9 to TRBJ2-3; D is unresolved. The germline V gene encodes CDR1 SEHNR and CDR2 FQNEAQ (reference sequence). The V end lost 6 bases, the J end lost 4 bases, and 8 bases lay between the germline ends. CDR3 length: 12 residues. CDR3 in DNA: TGTGCCAGCAGATTAAGCGCAGATACGCAGTATTTT. Its translation: CASRLSADTQYF.

The genes are TRBV5-1 and TRBJ2-7; 9 bases agree with TRBD1. The trim removed 7 bases at V and 0 bases at J, leaving 14 bases unmatched. Germline CDR1 reads SGHRS; CDR2 reads YFSETQ. The CDR3 totals 17 residues. In nucleotides, the CDR3 is TGCGCCAGCGCCGGGACAGGGCGTGGATTCAGCTCCTACGAGCAGTACTTC. Translating it yields CASAGTGRGFSSYEQYF.

The V and J genes are TRBV18 and TRBJ2-3; 10 bases match TRBD2. Germline-derived CDR1 and CDR2 are KGHSH and LQKENI. Trimming removed 6 bases from V and 3 bases from J; junction bases left unmatched: 6. The CDR3 has 15 amino acids. The CDR3: CASSPSGGGTDTQYF. CDR3 coding DNA: TGTGCCAGCTCCCCAAGCGGGGGGGGGACAGATACGCAGTATTTT.

The J gene is TRBJ2-1, the V gene TRBV11-3; TRBD1 matches 7 bases. The ends lost 3 bases at V and 2 bases at J; junction bases unmatched: 10. This CDR3 is built from 17 residues. Germline values: CDR1 SGHNT, CDR2 YENEEA. In DNA, the CDR3 is TGTGCCAGCAGCTTCGATCGCTGGGACAGAGCCTACAATGAGCAGTTCTTC. Its protein is CASSFDRWDRAYNEQFF.

This chain links TRBV7-8 with TRBJ1-4; D is perhaps TRBD1 (5 bases). CDR1 is SGHVS, CDR2 FQNEAQ, per germline. V lost 1 base and J 5 bases, leaving 11 bases between the germline ends. This CDR3 has 15 amino acids. The DNA for the CDR3 is TGTGCCAGCAGCTTAGGGGTCGGGGGAAATGAAAAACTGTTTTTT. Protein: CASSLGVGGNEKLFF.

The chain carries TRBV5-4 and TRBJ1-6, with no clear D. Trimming pared 0 bases from V and 7 bases from J, leaving 8 bases between. From germline, CDR1 is SGHNT and CDR2 YYREEE (reference sequence). This CDR3 is built from 14 residues. This chain's CDR3 is CASSLGLTNSPLHF. For the CDR3, the DNA is TGTGCCAGCAGCTTGGGCCTTACAAATTCACCCCTCCACTTT.

The chain has TRBV9 and TRBJ1-4; D is unclear. The CDR3 length is 16 residues. V lost 0 bases to trimming and J lost 0 bases, with 9 bases between them. Germline CDR1 reads SGDLS; CDR2 reads YYNGEE. CDR3 sequence reads: CASSVAAHTTNEKLFF. CDR3 in DNA: TGTGCCAGCAGCGTAGCCGCACATACAACTAATGAAAAACTGTTTTTT.

The DNA of the CDR3 is TGTGCCAGCAGTTCGAGGGGGTTACCAGAGACCCAGTACTTC. Residues: CASSSRGLPETQYF. The chain uses TRBV6-1 and TRBJ2-5, with D possibly being TRBD1 (6 bases). Germline CDR1 MNHNS, CDR2 SASEGT. V was pared by 5 bases and J by 4 bases, with 14 bases between. The CDR3 spans 14 residues.

V gene TRBV7-8 combines with J gene TRBJ1-2; no definite D call. V dropped 1 base and J dropped 8 bases, with 11 bases sitting between them. Per germline, CDR1 SGHVS and CDR2 FQNEAQ. The CDR3 covers 13 residues. DNA of the CDR3: TGTGCCAGCAGCTTAGACTGGAGTGAGGGCTACACCTTC. Encoded protein: CASSLDWSEGYTF. The entire variable domain, with the rest obtained from reference TRBV7-8 and TRBJ1-2, is as follows: GAGVSQSPRYKVAKRGQDVALRCDPISGHVSLFWYQQALGQGPEFLTYFQNEAQLDKSGLPSDRFFAERPEGSVSTLKIQRTQQEDSAVYLCASSLDWSEGYTFGSGTRLTVV.

The rearrangement joins TRBV2 to TRBJ2-5; D might be TRBD2 (5 bases). Trimming took 4 bases from V and 2 from J, leaving 8 bases between them. This CDR3 has 13 amino acids. Germline CDR1 is SNHLY and CDR2 is FYNNEI. The CDR3 here is CASSASGQETQYF. CDR3 bases: TGTGCCAGCAGTGCATCGGGACAAGAGACCCAGTACTTC. Full variable domain (missing parts from reference TRBV2 and TRBJ2-5): EPEVTQTPSHQVTQMGQEVILRCVPISNHLYFYWYRQILGQKVEFLVSFYNNEISEKSEIFDDQFSVERPDGSNFTLKIRSTKLEDSAMYFCASSASGQETQYFGPGTRLLVL.

The chain uses TRBV6-1 and TRBJ2-7, with 9 bases identical to TRBD1. J lost 0 bases, V lost 3 bases, and 12 bases had no gene match. Germline V gives CDR1 MNHNS, CDR2 SASEGT. The CDR3 loop spans 18 amino acids. CDR3 sequence reads: CASSDVRQGEANSYEQYF. The CDR3 bases are TGTGCCAGCAGTGATGTGAGACAGGGGGAGGCTAACTCCTACGAGCAGTACTTC.

The chain links TRBV5-6 to TRBJ2-7; no firm D call. Looked up from germline, CDR1 is SGHDT and CDR2 is YYEEEE. The germline V and J ends were trimmed by 2 bases and 2 bases, with 8 bases remaining between them. The CDR3 spans 13 residues. CDR3 DNA: TGTGCCAGCAGCTTAACGGGTCCCTACGAGCAGTACTTC. Residues: CASSLTGPYEQYF. The full variable domain, in which reference TRBV5-6 and TRBJ2-7 provide the parts outside the CDR3, is DAGVTQSPTHLIKTRGQQVTLRCSPKSGHDTVSWYQQALGQGPQFIFQYYEEEERQRGNFPDRFSGHQFPNYSSELNVNALLLGDSALYLCASSLTGPYEQYFGPGTRLTVT.

The chain uses TRBV19 and TRBJ1-2, with 12 bases identical to TRBD1. V trimming: 6 bases; J trimming: 8 bases; junction bases outside the gene matches: 13. The V gene's germline CDR1 is LNHDA and CDR2 SQIVND (reference sequence). There are 16 residues in the CDR3. The CDR3 loop is CASSKTPGQGAGGYTF. DNA of the CDR3: TGTGCCAGTAGCAAAACTCCGGGACAGGGGGCTGGCGGCTACACCTTC.

The V gene is TRBV4-1, the J gene TRBJ2-1, with 13 positions matching TRBD2. CDR3 size: 19 residues. Germline CDR1 and CDR2: MGHRA and YSYEKL. Losses at the gene ends were 4 bases for V and 7 bases for J; bases not matched to a gene: 16. As DNA, the CDR3 is TGCGCCAGCAGCCCCCCCTTAAGGACTAGCGGGGGACTTGGGAATGAGCAGTTCTTC. This translates into CASSPPLRTSGGLGNEQFF.